The present entry profiles one TCR beta chain with its context. Its cognate antigen is unknown. The data originate from a study of T cell responses to AZD1222 COVID-19 vaccine. Looking at the study overall: Whether given at about 4 or about 12 weeks, second doses were pooled.

The CDR3 totals 14 residues. V gave up 5 bases and J gave up 6 bases, with 13 bases separating them. Per the germline V gene, CDR1 is MDHEN and CDR2 is SYDVKM. Broader study findings: Clonal diversity was possibly underestimated, and the donors were mostly white British, with more females.

The repertoire was sequenced with immunoSEQ multiplex PCR; TCRdb's copy has only in-frame clones and lacks some. The profile shows around 180,000 clones, around 88% of them singletons. The specimen was peripheral blood, collected on day 0 of AZD1222 vaccination. The receptor comes from an adult in good health. The chain combines TRBV28 with TRBJ1-4; perhaps TRBD1 as D (5 bases). The CDR3 region has the DNA TGTGCCAGCAGTCTTCGAGGGGCGGATGAAAAACTGTTTTTT. Translation: CASSLRGADEKLFF.